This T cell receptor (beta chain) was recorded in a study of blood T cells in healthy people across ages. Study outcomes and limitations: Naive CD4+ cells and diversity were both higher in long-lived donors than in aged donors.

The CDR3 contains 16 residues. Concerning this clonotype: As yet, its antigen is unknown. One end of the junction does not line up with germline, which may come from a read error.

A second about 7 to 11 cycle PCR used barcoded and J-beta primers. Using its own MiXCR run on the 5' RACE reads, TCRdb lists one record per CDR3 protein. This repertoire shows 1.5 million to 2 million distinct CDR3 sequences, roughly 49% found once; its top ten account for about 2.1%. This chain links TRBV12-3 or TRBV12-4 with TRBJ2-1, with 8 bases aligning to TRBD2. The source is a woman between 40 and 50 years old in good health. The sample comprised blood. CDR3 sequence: CASTGAGGRIYNEQLF. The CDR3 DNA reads TGTGCCAGCACCGGGGCGGGGGGTCGCATCTACAATGAGCAGTTATTC.